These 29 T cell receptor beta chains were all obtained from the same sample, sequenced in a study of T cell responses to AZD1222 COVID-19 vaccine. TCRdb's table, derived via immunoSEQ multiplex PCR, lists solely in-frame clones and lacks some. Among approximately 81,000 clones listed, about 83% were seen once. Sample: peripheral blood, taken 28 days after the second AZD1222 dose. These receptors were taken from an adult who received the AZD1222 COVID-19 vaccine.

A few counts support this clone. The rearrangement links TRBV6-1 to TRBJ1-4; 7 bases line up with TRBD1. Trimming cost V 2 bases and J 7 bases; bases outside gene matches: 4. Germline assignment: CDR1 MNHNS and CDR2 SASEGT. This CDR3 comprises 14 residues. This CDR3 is CASSERGLGEKLFF. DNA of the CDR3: TGTGCCAGCAGTGAAAGGGGGCTGGGTGAAAAACTGTTTTTT.

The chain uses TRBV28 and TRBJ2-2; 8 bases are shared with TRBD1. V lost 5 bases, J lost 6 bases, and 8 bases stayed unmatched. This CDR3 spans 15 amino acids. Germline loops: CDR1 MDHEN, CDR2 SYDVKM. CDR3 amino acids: CASSPQDRDAGELFF. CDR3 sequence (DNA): TGTGCCAGCAGTCCGCAGGACAGGGATGCCGGGGAGCTGTTTTTT.

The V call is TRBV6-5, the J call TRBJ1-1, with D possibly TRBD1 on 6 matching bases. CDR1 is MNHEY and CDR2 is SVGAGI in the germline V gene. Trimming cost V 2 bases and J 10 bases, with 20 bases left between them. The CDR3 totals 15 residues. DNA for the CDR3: TGTGCCAGCAGTTACGGTTTCAGGGAACAGGGCTCAGCTTTCTTT. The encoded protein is CASSYGFREQGSAFF.

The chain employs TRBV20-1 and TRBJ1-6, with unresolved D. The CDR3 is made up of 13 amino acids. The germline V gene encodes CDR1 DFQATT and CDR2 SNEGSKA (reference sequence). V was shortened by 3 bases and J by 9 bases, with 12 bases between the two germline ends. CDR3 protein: CSASLGESSPLHF. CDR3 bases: TGCAGTGCTAGTCTTGGGGAGAGTTCACCCCTCCACTTT.

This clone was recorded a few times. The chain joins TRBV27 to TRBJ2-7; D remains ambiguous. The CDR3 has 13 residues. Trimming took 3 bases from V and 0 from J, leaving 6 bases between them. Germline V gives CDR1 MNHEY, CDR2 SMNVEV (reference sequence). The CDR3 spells CASSFGASYEQYF. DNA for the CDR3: TGTGCCAGCAGTTTCGGCGCCTCCTACGAGCAGTACTTC.

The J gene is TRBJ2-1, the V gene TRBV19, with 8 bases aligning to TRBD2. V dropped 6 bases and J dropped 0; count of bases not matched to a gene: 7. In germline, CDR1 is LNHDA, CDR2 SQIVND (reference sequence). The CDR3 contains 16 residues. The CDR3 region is CASSPAGARSYNEQFF. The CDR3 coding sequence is TGTGCCAGTAGCCCAGCGGGAGCCCGCTCCTACAATGAGCAGTTCTTC.

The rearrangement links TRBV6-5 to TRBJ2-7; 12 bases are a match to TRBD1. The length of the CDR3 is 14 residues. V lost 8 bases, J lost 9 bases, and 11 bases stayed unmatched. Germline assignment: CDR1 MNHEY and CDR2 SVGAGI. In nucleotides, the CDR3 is TGTGCCAGCTCCCGGGACAGGGGGCAATTAGTGCAGTACTTC. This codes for CASSRDRGQLVQYF.

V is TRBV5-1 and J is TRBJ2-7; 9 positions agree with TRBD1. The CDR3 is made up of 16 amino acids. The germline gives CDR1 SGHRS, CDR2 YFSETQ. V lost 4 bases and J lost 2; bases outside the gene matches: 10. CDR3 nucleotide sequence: TGCGCCAGCAGCAGGGGCCGGGACAGGGTGACCTACGAGCAGTACTTC. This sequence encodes CASSRGRDRVTYEQYF.

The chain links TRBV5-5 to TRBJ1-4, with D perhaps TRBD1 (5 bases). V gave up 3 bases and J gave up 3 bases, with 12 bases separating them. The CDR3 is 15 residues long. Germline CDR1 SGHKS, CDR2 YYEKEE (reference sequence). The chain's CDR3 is CASSYWGEANEKLFF. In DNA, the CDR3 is TGTGCCAGCAGCTACTGGGGGGAGGCTAATGAAAAACTGTTTTTT.

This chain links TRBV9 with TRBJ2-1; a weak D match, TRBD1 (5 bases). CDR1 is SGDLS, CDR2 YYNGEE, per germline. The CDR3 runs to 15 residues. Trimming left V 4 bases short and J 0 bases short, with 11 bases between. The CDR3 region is CASSQTESSYNEQFF. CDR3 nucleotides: TGTGCCAGCAGCCAGACAGAGAGCTCCTACAATGAGCAGTTCTTC.

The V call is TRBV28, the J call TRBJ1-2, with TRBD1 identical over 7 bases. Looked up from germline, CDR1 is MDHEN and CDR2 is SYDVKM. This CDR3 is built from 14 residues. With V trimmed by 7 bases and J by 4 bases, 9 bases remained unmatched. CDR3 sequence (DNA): TGTGCCAGCACCTTAACCAGGGGGATCTATGGCTACACCTTC. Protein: CASTLTRGIYGYTF.

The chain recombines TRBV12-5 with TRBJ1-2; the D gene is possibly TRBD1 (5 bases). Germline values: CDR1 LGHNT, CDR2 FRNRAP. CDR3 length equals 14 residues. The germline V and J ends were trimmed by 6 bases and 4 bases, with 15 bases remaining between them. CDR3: CASGVGEGRYGYTF. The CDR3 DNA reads TGTGCTAGTGGAGTGGGGGAGGGACGCTATGGCTACACCTTC.

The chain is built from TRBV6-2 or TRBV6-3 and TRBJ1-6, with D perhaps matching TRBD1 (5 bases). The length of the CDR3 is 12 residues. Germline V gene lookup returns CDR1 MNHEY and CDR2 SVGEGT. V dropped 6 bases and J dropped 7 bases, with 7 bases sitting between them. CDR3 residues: CASSDSNSPLHF. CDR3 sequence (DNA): TGTGCCAGCAGCGACAGCAATTCACCCCTCCACTTT.

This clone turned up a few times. In nucleotides, the CDR3 is TGTGCCAGCAGCCTACAGGGCTGGGCTGGAAACACCATATATTTT. Its protein product is CASSLQGWAGNTIYF. The chain joins TRBV27 to TRBJ1-3, with a possible D match to TRBD1 (6 bases). The CDR3 length is 15 residues. Germline V lookup: CDR1 MNHEY, CDR2 SMNVEV (reference sequence). Trimming shortened V by 6 bases and J by 2 bases, and 14 bases separated the two germline ends.

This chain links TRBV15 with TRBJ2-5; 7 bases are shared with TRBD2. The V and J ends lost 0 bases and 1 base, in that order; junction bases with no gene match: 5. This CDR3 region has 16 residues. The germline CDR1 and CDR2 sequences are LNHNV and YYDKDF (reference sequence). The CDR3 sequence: CATSRDRPGGQETQYF. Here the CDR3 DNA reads TGTGCCACCAGCAGAGACCGCCCGGGGGGCCAAGAGACCCAGTACTTC. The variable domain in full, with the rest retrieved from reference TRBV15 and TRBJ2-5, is DAMVIQNPRYQVTQFGKPVTLSCSQTLNHNVMYWYQQKSSQAPKLLFHYYDKDFNNEADTPDNFQSRRPNTSFCFLDIRSPGLGDTAMYLCATSRDRPGGQETQYFGPGTRLLVL.

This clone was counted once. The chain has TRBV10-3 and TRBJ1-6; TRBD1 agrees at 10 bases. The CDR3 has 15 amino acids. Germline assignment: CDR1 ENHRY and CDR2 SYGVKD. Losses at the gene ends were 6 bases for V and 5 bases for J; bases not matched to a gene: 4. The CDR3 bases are TGTGCCATCAGCCAGGGACAGGGGAATAATTCACCCCTCCACTTT. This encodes CAISQGQGNNSPLHF.

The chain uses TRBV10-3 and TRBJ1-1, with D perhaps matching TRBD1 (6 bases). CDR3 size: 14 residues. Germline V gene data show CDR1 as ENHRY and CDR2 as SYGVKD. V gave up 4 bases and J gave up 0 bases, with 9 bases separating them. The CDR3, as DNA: TGTGCCATCAGTGTGGACAGCATGAACACTGAAGCTTTCTTT. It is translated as CAISVDSMNTEAFF.

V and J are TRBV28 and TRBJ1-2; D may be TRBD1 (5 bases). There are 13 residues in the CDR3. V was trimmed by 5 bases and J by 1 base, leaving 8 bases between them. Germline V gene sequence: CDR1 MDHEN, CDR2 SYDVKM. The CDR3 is CASSTGFNYGYTF. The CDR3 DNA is TGTGCCAGCAGTACAGGATTTAACTATGGCTACACCTTC.

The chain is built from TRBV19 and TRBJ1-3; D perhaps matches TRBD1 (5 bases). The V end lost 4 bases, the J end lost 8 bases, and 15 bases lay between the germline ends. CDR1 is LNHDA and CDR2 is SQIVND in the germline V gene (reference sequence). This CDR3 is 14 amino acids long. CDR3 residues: CASSNPTGGYTIYF. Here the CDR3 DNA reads TGTGCCAGTAGTAATCCAACAGGCGGCTACACCATATATTTT.

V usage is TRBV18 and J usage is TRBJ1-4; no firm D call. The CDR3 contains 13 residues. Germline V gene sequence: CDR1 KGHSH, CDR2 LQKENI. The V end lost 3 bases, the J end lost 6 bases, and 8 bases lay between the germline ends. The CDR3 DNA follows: TGTGCCAGCTCACCGTCCGGTTATGAAAAACTGTTTTTT. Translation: CASSPSGYEKLFF.

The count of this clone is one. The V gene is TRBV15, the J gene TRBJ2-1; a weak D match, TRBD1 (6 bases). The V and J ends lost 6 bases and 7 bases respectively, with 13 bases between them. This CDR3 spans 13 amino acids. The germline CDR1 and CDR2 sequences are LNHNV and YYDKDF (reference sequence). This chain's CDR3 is CATSTDRPNEQFF. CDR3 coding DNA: TGTGCCACCAGTACTGACAGGCCTAATGAGCAGTTCTTC. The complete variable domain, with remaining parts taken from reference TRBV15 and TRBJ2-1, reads DAMVIQNPRYQVTQFGKPVTLSCSQTLNHNVMYWYQQKSSQAPKLLFHYYDKDFNNEADTPDNFQSRRPNTSFCFLDIRSPGLGDTAMYLCATSTDRPNEQFFGPGTRLTVL.

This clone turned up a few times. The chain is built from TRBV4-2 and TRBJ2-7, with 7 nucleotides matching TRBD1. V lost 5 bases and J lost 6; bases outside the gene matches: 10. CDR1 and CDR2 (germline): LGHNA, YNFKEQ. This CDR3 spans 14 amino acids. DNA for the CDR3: TGTGCCAGCAGCTATAACAGGGGTCTCGTCGAGCAGTACTTC. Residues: CASSYNRGLVEQYF.

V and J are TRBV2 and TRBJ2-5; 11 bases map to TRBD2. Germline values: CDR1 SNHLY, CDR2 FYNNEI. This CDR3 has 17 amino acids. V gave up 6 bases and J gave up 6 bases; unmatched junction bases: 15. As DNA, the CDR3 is TGTGCCAGCAGCGCGAGGGATAGCGGGAGGGCCGGAAAGACCCAGTACTTC. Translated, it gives CASSARDSGRAGKTQYF.

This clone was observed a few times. DNA for the CDR3: TGTGCCAGCAGTTCTCGACGGCTAGCGGGAACGGGCACAGATACGCAGTATTTT. Its protein is CASSSRRLAGTGTDTQYF. The chain links TRBV6-2 or TRBV6-3 to TRBJ2-3; TRBD2 matches 9 bases. CDR3 length: 18 residues. CDR1 is MNHEY, CDR2 SVGEGT, per germline. The V segment lost 4 bases and the J segment 1 base; nucleotides outside the gene matches: 12.

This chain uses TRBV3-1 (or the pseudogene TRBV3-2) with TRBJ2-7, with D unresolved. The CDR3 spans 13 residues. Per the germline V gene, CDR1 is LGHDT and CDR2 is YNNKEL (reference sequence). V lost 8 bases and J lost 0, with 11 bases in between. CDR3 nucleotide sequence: TGTGCCAGCTTCGGAGAGAGCTCCTACGAGCAGTACTTC. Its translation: CASFGESSYEQYF.

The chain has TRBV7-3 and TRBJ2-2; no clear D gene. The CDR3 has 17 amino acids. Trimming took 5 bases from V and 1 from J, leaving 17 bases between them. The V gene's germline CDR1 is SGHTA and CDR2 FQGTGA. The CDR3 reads CASSKFYDTRNTGELFF. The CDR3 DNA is TGTGCCAGCAGCAAATTCTACGACACCCGGAACACCGGGGAGCTGTTTTTT.

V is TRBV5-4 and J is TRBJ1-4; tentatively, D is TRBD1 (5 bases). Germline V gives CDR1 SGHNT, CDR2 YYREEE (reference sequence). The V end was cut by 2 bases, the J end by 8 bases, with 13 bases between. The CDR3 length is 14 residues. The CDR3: CASSLTGDGEKLFF. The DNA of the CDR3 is TGTGCCAGCAGCTTAACAGGAGACGGGGAAAAACTGTTTTTT. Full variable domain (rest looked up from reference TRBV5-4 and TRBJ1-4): ETGVTQSPTHLIKTRGQQVTLRCSSQSGHNTVSWYQQALGQGPQFIFQYYREEENGRGNFPPRFSGLQFPNYSSELNVNALELDDSALYLCASSLTGDGEKLFFGSGTQLSVL.

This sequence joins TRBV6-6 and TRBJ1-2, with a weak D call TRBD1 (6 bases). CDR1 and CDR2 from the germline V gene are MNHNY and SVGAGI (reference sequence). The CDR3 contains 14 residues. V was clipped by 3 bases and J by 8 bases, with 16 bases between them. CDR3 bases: TGTGCCAGCAGTTATACAACAGGGCCAAAAGGCTACACCTTC. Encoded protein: CASSYTTGPKGYTF.

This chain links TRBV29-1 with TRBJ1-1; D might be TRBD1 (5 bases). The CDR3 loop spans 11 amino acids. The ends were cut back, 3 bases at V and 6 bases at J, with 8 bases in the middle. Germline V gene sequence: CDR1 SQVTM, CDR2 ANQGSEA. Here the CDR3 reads CSVEQGAEAFF. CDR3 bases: TGCAGCGTTGAGCAGGGAGCTGAAGCTTTCTTT. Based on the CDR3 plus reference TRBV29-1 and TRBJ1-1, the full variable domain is SAVISQKPSRDICQRGTSLTIQCQVDSQVTMMFWYRQQPGQSLTLIATANQGSEATYESGFVIDKFPISRPNLTFSTLTVSNMSPEDSSIYLCSVEQGAEAFFGQGTRLTVV.